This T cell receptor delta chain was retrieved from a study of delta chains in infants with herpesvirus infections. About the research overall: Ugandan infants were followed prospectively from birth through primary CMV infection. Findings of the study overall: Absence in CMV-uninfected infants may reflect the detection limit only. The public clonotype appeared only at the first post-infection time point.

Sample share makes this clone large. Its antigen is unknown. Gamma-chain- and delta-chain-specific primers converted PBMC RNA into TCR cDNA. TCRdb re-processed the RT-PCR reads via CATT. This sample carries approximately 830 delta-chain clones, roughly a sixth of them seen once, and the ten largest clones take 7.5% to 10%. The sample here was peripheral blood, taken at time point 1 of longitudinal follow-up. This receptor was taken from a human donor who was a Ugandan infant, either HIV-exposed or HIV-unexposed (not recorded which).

The CDR3 loop reads CAMREPLLPGGWGTDKLIF. In DNA form, the CDR3 reads TGTGCAATGAGAGAGCCACTTTTGCCTGGTGGCTGGGGGACCGATAAACTCATCTTT. V usage is TRAV14/DV4 and J usage is TRDJ1, with 7 bases fitting TRDD3. CDR1 and CDR2 (germline): TSDPSYG, QGSYDQQN (reference sequence). This CDR3 has 19 residues. V shed 2 bases, J shed 2 bases, and the junction held 17 bases outside the gene matches.